This paragraph covers one T cell receptor (beta chain) sequence. What it binds is not known. This CDR3 is 17 amino acids long. In germline, CDR1 is MNHNS, CDR2 SASEGT. The V segment lost 1 base and the J segment 2 bases; nucleotides outside the gene matches: 7. Oncomine TCR Beta short-read sequencing was applied to DNA from cultured CD4+ T cells. TCRdb itself ran the PCR reads through MiXCR, one entry per CDR3 protein. The sample consists of under 20,000 distinct CDR3 sequences, 54% of them appearing once. These data come from a study of vaccination and CD4 T cells after COVID-19. This sample's treatment: approximately nine-day PBMC culture with coronavirus spike peptide pools or control peptides (ViraFEST assay).

Material: CD4+ T cells from blood, cultured in vitro, obtained before SARS-CoV-2 vaccination. The receptor's source is a human donor who had recovered from COVID-19. V gene TRBV6-1 combines with J gene TRBJ2-3; 9 bases agree with TRBD2. The CDR3 reads CASSEGLAGFITDTQYF. Here the CDR3 DNA reads TGTGCCAGCAGTGAAGGTCTAGCGGGATTCATCACAGATACGCAGTATTTT.